In this sample, the clone carrying this TCR beta chain turned up many times. Its target is unknown. This sample is drawn from a study of naive and memory T cell subsets. Study results and limitations: The RNA method is potentially sensitive to activation and differentiation changes.

The trim removed 0 bases at V and 5 bases at J, leaving 9 bases unmatched. Germline assignment: CDR1 MNHEY and CDR2 SVGAGI. The CDR3 has 16 amino acids. Ligated cDNA underwent four rounds of PCR with nested alpha and beta constant region primers and SP2. Reverse transcription of blood and skin TCR RNA was primed at alpha and beta constant regions. TCRdb reprocessed the 5' RACE reads via MiXCR and lists one record per CDR3 protein. In the table there are about 32,000 distinct CDR3 sequences, approximately 15% of which are singletons. A UMI-containing oligonucleotide was joined by 3' ligation to the TCR cDNA template. RNA was extracted from 2.5 to 3 ml of whole blood of healthy adults. Unsorted total RNA, roughly 1 to 1000 ng, was DNase treated before reverse transcription.

The chain recombines TRBV6-5 with TRBJ1-1, with 7 bases identical to TRBD1. This receptor was taken from a female donor in good health. The CDR3 loop is CASSYSRGAGGTEAFF. CDR3 sequence (DNA): TGTGCCAGCAGTTACTCCAGGGGGGCCGGGGGGACTGAAGCTTTCTTT.